The 21 T cell receptor beta chains given below trace back to one sample, sequenced in a study of cytomegalovirus exposure and HLA in healthy donors. The primer mix had 60 Vbeta and 13 Jbeta primers. The table came from immunoSEQ multiplex PCR; TCRdb's copy has only in-frame clones and leaves some out. The sample records 65,000 or so clones, 78% being singletons. The sequencing sample was made of PBMCs. These receptor sequences come from a girl aged 5 to 17 in good health and CMV-seropositive.

The chain combines TRBV18 with TRBJ2-5; D is unclear. CDR3 size: 15 residues. V shed 1 base and J shed 1 base, with 10 bases lying between them. CDR1 is KGHSH and CDR2 is LQKENI in the germline V gene. CDR3 sequence (DNA): TGTGCCAGCTCACCACGTCAGGCCCTCCAAGAGACCCAGTACTTC. As protein: CASSPRQALQETQYF.

Here the CDR3 reads CAISESIARYGYTF. The CDR3 DNA reads as TGTGCCATCAGTGAGTCCATTGCGCGCTATGGCTACACCTTC. The chain uses TRBV10-3 and TRBJ1-2; D is unclear. Germline V lookup: CDR1 ENHRY, CDR2 SYGVKD. V lost 0 bases to trimming and J lost 4 bases, with 9 bases between them. The CDR3 runs to 14 residues.

The V gene is TRBV5-1, the J gene TRBJ1-6; 7 bases line up with TRBD1. Germline V CDR1 and CDR2: SGHRS, YFSETQ. Unmatched junction bases numbered 2, after V lost 4 bases and J lost 1 base. The CDR3 runs to 15 residues. CDR3 region: CASSGTESYNSPLHF. The CDR3 DNA reads TGCGCCAGCAGCGGGACAGAGTCCTATAATTCACCCCTCCACTTT.

The rearrangement links TRBV7-9 to TRBJ1-1, with D uncertain. Germline CDR1 SEHNR, CDR2 FQNEAQ (reference sequence). This CDR3 is 14 amino acids long. V dropped 2 bases and J dropped 5 bases, with 12 bases sitting between them. The CDR3 region is CASSLSSGSTEAFF. In nucleotides, the CDR3 is TGTGCCAGCAGCTTATCTTCGGGGAGTACTGAAGCTTTCTTT.

The chain is built from TRBV7-6 and TRBJ1-5; the match to TRBD1 covers 7 bases. This CDR3 spans 13 amino acids. V trimming: 4 bases; J trimming: 5 bases; junction bases outside the gene matches: 2. Germline CDR1 and CDR2: SGHVS and FNYEAQ. The CDR3 loop is CASSSTGDQPQHF. Written as DNA, the CDR3 is TGTGCCAGCAGCTCAACAGGGGATCAGCCCCAGCATTTT. The entire variable domain, with the rest obtained from reference TRBV7-6 and TRBJ1-5, is as follows: GAGVSQSPRYKVTKRGQDVALRCDPISGHVSLYWYRQALGQGPEFLTYFNYEAQQDKSGLPNDRFSAERPEGSISTLTIQRTEQRDSAMYRCASSSTGDQPQHFGDGTRLSIL.

A word on this clone: Just one base apart from a much larger clone, this may be a read error. This sample includes further DNA sequences coding for the same CDR3. J is TRBJ2-6 and V is TRBV14; perhaps TRBD1 as D (5 bases). CDR3 length: 15 amino acids. CDR1 is SGHDN and CDR2 is FVKESK in the germline V gene. The CDR3: CASSQSGTGANVLTF. DNA for the CDR3: TGCGCCAGCAGCCAATCAGGGACTGGGGCCAACGTCCTGACTTTC. The complete variable domain, with remaining parts taken from reference TRBV14 and TRBJ2-6, reads EAGVTQFPSHSVIEKGQTVTLRCDPISGHDNLYWYRRVMGKEIKFLLHFVKESKQDESGMPNNRFLAERTGGTYSTLKVQPAELEDSGVYFCASSQSGTGANVLTFGAGSRLTVL.

V usage is TRBV15 and J usage is TRBJ1-1; D remains ambiguous. V was trimmed by 0 bases and J by 9 bases, leaving 14 bases between them. The length of the CDR3 is 14 residues. Germline values: CDR1 LNHNV, CDR2 YYDKDF (reference sequence). The CDR3 loop reads CATSRDRRENQAFF. The CDR3 DNA sequence: TGTGCCACCAGCAGAGATAGGCGGGAAAATCAAGCTTTCTTT.

The chain has TRBV5-4 and TRBJ1-6, with TRBD1 matching over 8 bases. In germline, CDR1 is SGHNT, CDR2 YYREEE (reference sequence). J was trimmed by 7 bases and V by 4 bases; bases with no gene match: 4. The CDR3 is 14 residues long. The DNA for the CDR3 is TGTGCCAGCAGCCCAGGGGGCCAGAATTCACCCCTCCACTTT. Amino acid sequence: CASSPGGQNSPLHF.

This clone has a handful of counts. The J gene is TRBJ1-2, the V gene TRBV2; a weak D match, TRBD1 (6 bases). The CDR3 consists of 15 residues. Germline V gene sequence: CDR1 SNHLY, CDR2 FYNNEI. Trimming took 7 bases from V and 2 from J, leaving 17 bases between them. The CDR3 here is CASKYRVSGNYGYTF. CDR3 DNA sequence: TGTGCCAGCAAGTACAGGGTCTCGGGGAACTATGGCTACACCTTC.

The chain joins TRBV5-4 to TRBJ2-2; 12 positions agree with TRBD2. CDR1 and CDR2 from the germline V gene are SGHNT and YYREEE (reference sequence). V dropped 4 bases and J dropped 1; count of bases not matched to a gene: 2. This CDR3 comprises 16 residues. DNA for the CDR3: TGTGCCAGCAGCCAGGGACTAGCGGGGAACACCGGGGAGCTGTTTTTT. Protein product: CASSQGLAGNTGELFF.

The chain uses TRBV19 and TRBJ2-7; 10 bases align to TRBD1. The CDR3 covers 14 residues. The germline gives CDR1 LNHDA, CDR2 SQIVND (reference sequence). V dropped 5 bases and J dropped 5; count of bases not matched to a gene: 6. CDR3 loop: CASSDRDRGHEQYF. The CDR3, as DNA: TGTGCCAGTAGTGACAGGGACAGGGGCCACGAGCAGTACTTC.

The genes are TRBV4-3 and TRBJ2-1, with D possibly being TRBD1 (5 bases). CDR3 length equals 17 residues. Germline V gives CDR1 LGHNA, CDR2 YSLEER. Trimming left V 0 bases short and J 4 bases short, with 16 bases between. The CDR3 spells CASSQDWAGPGYNEQFF. The CDR3 region has the DNA TGCGCCAGCAGCCAAGATTGGGCAGGGCCCGGGTACAATGAGCAGTTCTTC.

This clone has more than one count but fewer than ten. The J gene is TRBJ1-1, the V gene TRBV6-1; D is ambiguous. From germline, CDR1 is MNHNS and CDR2 SASEGT. Trimming removed 7 bases at V and 4 bases at J, with 16 bases between. The CDR3 runs 14 residues. CDR3 DNA sequence: TGTGCCAGCACACTCTATCAGGAAACCACTGAAGCTTTCTTT. Residues: CASTLYQETTEAFF.

This chain uses TRBV7-2 with TRBJ2-3; 9 bases match TRBD2. CDR1 and CDR2 from the germline V gene are SGHTA and FQGNSA. The J segment lost 5 bases and the V segment lost 2 bases, leaving 2 bases of the junction unmatched. The CDR3 sequence is 14 residues long. The CDR3 here is CASSLSAGGDTQYF. The CDR3 nucleotides are TGTGCCAGCAGCTTATCAGCGGGAGGAGATACGCAGTATTTT.

The chain carries TRBV15 and TRBJ1-1; 7 bases line up with TRBD1. The germline V gene encodes CDR1 LNHNV and CDR2 YYDKDF (reference sequence). CDR3 length: 15 residues. Trimming at V came to 0 bases and at J to 5 bases, leaving 6 bases not matched to a gene. The CDR3 loop is CATSRDATGRTEAFF. The DNA for the CDR3 is TGTGCCACCAGCAGAGACGCGACAGGGAGGACTGAAGCTTTCTTT.

The CDR3 spells CASKGQRDGNEQFF. The CDR3 DNA follows: TGTGCCAGCAAGGGACAGAGGGATGGAAATGAGCAGTTCTTC. The V and J genes are TRBV6-4 and TRBJ2-1; 7 bases line up with TRBD1. The trim removed 7 bases at V and 7 bases at J, leaving 10 bases unmatched. Germline V gene data show CDR1 as MRHNA and CDR2 as SNTAGT. The CDR3 loop spans 14 amino acids.

This clone was found a few times. The chain has TRBV14 and TRBJ1-4; D is unclear. The CDR3 covers 15 residues. Trimming stripped 2 bases from V and 6 bases from J, with 13 bases between. From germline, CDR1 is SGHDN and CDR2 FVKESK. The CDR3 DNA sequence: TGTGCCAGCAGCCAACTTGGGCGTAACGATGAAAAACTGTTTTTT. It encodes CASSQLGRNDEKLFF.

V gene TRBV27 combines with J gene TRBJ2-1; no reliable D call. This CDR3 has 14 amino acids. Germline V gene lookup returns CDR1 MNHEY and CDR2 SMNVEV (reference sequence). Deletions cut 2 bases from V and 8 bases from J, with 13 bases between. The CDR3 protein is CASSLGSRVDEQFF. The CDR3, as DNA: TGTGCCAGCAGTTTAGGCAGTCGGGTGGATGAGCAGTTCTTC.

This rearrangement joins TRBV28 to TRBJ2-7, with unresolved D. Germline V gives CDR1 MDHEN, CDR2 SYDVKM. Between the trimmed V and J ends, which lost 5 bases and 2 bases, there was a span of 7 bases. The length of the CDR3 is 12 residues. CDR3 DNA: TGTGCCAGCAGTCGCGGTACCTACGAGCAGTACTTC. Translating gives CASSRGTYEQYF.

This clone was detected a few times. V and J are TRBV4-1 and TRBJ2-1; D may be TRBD2 (6 bases). CDR1 and CDR2 from the germline V gene are MGHRA and YSYEKL. The CDR3 runs to 22 residues. Trimming took 4 bases from V and 4 from J, leaving 35 bases between them. CDR3 region: CASSPPLGRDVFPLPTYNEQFF. The CDR3 nucleotides read TGCGCCAGCAGCCCGCCCCTAGGGCGGGACGTTTTTCCCCTCCCTACTTACAATGAGCAGTTCTTC.

The rearrangement links TRBV6-1 to TRBJ2-7, with 10 bases aligning to TRBD2. J lost 0 bases, V lost 5 bases, and 4 bases had no gene match. Germline CDR1 reads MNHNS; CDR2 reads SASEGT. The CDR3 length is 15 residues. As DNA, the CDR3 is TGTGCCAGCAGTATAGCGGGAGGCAGCTCCTACGAGCAGTACTTC. This translates into CASSIAGGSSYEQYF.